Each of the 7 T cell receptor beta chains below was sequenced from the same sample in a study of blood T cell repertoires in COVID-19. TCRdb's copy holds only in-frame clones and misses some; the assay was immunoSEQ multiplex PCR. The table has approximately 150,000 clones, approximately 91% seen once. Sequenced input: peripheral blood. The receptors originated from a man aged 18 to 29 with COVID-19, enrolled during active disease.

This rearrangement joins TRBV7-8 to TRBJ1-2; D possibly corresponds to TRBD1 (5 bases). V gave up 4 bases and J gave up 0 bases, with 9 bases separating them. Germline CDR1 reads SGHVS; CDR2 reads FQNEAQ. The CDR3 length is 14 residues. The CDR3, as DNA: TGTGCCAGCAGCTGGACGGGGGCTAACTATGGCTACACCTTC. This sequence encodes CASSWTGANYGYTF.

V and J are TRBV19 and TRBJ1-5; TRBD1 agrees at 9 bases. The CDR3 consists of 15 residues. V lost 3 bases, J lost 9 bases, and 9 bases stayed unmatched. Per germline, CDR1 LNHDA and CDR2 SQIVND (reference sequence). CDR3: CASSIRGQGKRPQHF. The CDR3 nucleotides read TGTGCCAGTAGTATTCGCGGACAGGGGAAGAGGCCCCAGCATTTT.

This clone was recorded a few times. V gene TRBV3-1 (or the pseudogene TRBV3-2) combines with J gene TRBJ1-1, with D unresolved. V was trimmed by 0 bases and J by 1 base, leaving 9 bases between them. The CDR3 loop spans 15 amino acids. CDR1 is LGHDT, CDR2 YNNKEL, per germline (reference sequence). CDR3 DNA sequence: TGTGCCAGCAGCCAAGACGGGAGTCAGAACACTGAAGCTTTCTTT. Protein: CASSQDGSQNTEAFF.

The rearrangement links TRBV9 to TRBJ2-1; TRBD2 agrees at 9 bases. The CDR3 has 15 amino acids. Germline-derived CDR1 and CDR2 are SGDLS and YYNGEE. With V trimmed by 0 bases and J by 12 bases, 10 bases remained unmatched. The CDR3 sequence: CASSVGRAGGPAQFF. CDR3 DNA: TGTGCCAGCAGCGTAGGGCGAGCGGGGGGCCCTGCGCAGTTCTTC.

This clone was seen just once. The CDR3 DNA follows: TGTGCCAGTAGTATACGCGCTAGCGACTCCTACGAGCAGTACTTC. It encodes CASSIRASDSYEQYF. The chain recombines TRBV19 with TRBJ2-7; a possible D gene is TRBD2 (6 bases). V was pared by 2 bases and J by 0 bases, with 11 bases between. Germline V gene sequence: CDR1 LNHDA, CDR2 SQIVND (reference sequence). The CDR3 loop spans 15 amino acids.

CDR3 bases: TGTGCCAGCAGCTTCTCTACGAACACTGAAGCTTTCTTT. Translating gives CASSFSTNTEAFF. This chain uses TRBV11-3 with TRBJ1-1; no reliable D call. CDR3 length equals 13 residues. CDR1 and CDR2 from the germline V gene are SGHNT and YENEEA. V lost 3 bases and J 1 base, leaving 6 bases between the germline ends.

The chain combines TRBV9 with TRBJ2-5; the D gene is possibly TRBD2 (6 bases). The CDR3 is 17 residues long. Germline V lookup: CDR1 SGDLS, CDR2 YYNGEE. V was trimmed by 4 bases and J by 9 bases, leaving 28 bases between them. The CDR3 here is CASSPPAGRGPSGAQYF. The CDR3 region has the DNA TGTGCCAGCAGCCCCCCAGCCGGGCGGGGACCCTCGGGGGCCCAGTACTTC. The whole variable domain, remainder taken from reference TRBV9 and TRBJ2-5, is DSGVTQTPKHLITATGQRVTLRCSPRSGDLSVYWYQQSLDQGLQFLIQYYNGEERAKGNILERFSAQQFPDLHSELNLSSLELGDSALYFCASSPPAGRGPSGAQYFGPGTRLLVL.